The 19 T cell receptor beta chains below were found in one sample sequenced in a study of cytomegalovirus exposure and HLA in healthy donors. PCR was performed using 60 Vbeta and 13 Jbeta primers. Assay used: immunoSEQ multiplex PCR; TCRdb lists only in-frame clones, some missing. The sample lists roughly 130,000 clones; roughly 83% were seen once. The sequenced sample was PBMCs. Receptor source: a girl aged 2 to 9 in good health and CMV-seronegative.

This chain connects TRBV7-2 to TRBJ2-7, with D tentatively TRBD1 (5 bases). The V and J ends lost 5 bases and 1 base respectively, with 12 bases between them. The CDR3 has 14 amino acids. Germline CDR1 reads SGHTA; CDR2 reads FQGNSA. CDR3 nucleotides: TGTGCCAGCAGCCGAATAGACAGTTCCTACGAGCAGTACTTC. Its protein is CASSRIDSSYEQYF.

The chain carries TRBV5-6 and TRBJ2-3, with 7 bases aligning to TRBD1. J was trimmed by 2 bases and V by 4 bases; bases with no gene match: 4. This CDR3 spans 14 amino acids. Germline V gene data show CDR1 as SGHDT and CDR2 as YYEEEE. The CDR3 DNA reads as TGTGCCAGCAGCGGGGACAGCTACACAGATACGCAGTATTTT. Its translation is CASSGDSYTDTQYF.

The chain employs TRBV9 and TRBJ2-5; tentative D call: TRBD2 (6 bases). V was pared by 0 bases and J by 6 bases, with 12 bases between. The length of the CDR3 is 14 residues. The germline CDR1 and CDR2 sequences are SGDLS and YYNGEE. CDR3 nucleotides: TGTGCCAGCAGCGTAGGCGGGGACTGGAAGACCCAGTACTTC. Protein: CASSVGGDWKTQYF.

This chain uses TRBV9 with TRBJ2-3; 8 bases map to TRBD2. This CDR3 has 16 residues. V dropped 4 bases and J dropped 0; count of bases not matched to a gene: 7. Germline-derived CDR1 and CDR2 are SGDLS and YYNGEE. This CDR3 reads CASSSERGTSTDTQYF. DNA for the CDR3: TGTGCCAGCAGCTCGGAGCGGGGGACTAGCACAGATACGCAGTATTTT.

The chain has TRBV4-3 and TRBJ2-3; D not certain. CDR1 LGHNA and CDR2 YSLEER come from the germline V gene. The CDR3 extends over 14 amino acids. Deletions cut 1 base from V and 4 bases from J, with 9 bases between. The CDR3 sequence is CASSQALVSDTQYF. The CDR3, as DNA: TGCGCCAGCAGCCAAGCCCTAGTTTCAGATACGCAGTATTTT.

The table lists this clone with many counts. The chain carries TRBV28 and TRBJ2-7; possibly TRBD1 for D (6 bases). Germline V gene lookup returns CDR1 MDHEN and CDR2 SYDVKM. The CDR3 spans 16 residues. V dropped 2 bases and J dropped 3 bases, with 17 bases sitting between them. The chain's CDR3 is CASSLGPGQPVYEQYF. CDR3 DNA: TGTGCCAGCAGTTTAGGCCCAGGACAGCCTGTCTACGAGCAGTACTTC.

V gene TRBV7-2 combines with J gene TRBJ2-2; D may be TRBD2 (5 bases). The V gene lost 1 base and the J gene lost 7 bases, with 19 bases spanning the gap. The CDR3 has 17 residues. The V gene's germline CDR1 is SGHTA and CDR2 FQGNSA. CDR3 DNA: TGTGCCAGCAGCTTAGTATGGGCGGGCTTTGAATACGGGGAGCTGTTTTTT. It specifies CASSLVWAGFEYGELFF.

This clone was recorded only once. The V gene is TRBV5-7, the J gene TRBJ2-5; 9 bases are shared with TRBD2. TRBV5-7 is assigned to the ORF class and has an uncertain function. The CDR3 totals 15 residues. Unmatched junction bases numbered 5, after V lost 3 bases and J lost 2 bases. CDR3 residues: CASSSERGAQETQYF. CDR3 nucleotide sequence: TGTGCCAGCAGCTCGGAGCGGGGGGCACAAGAGACCCAGTACTTC.

About this clone: One end of the junction varies from germline; a read error may be responsible. This specimen includes other DNA sequences encoding the same CDR3. V and J are TRBV6-5 and TRBJ1-6; TRBD1 aligns across 7 bases. This CDR3 spans 14 amino acids. Germline lookup yields CDR1 MNHEY and CDR2 SVGAGI. The CDR3 sequence is CASSQTGVDSPLHF. In DNA form, the CDR3 reads TGTGCCAGCAGTCAAACAGGGGTCGATTCCCCCCTCCACTTT.

V gene TRBV29-1 combines with J gene TRBJ2-1; possibly TRBD2 for D (6 bases). The CDR3 runs 15 residues. Between the trimmed V and J ends, which lost 4 bases and 9 bases, there was a span of 22 bases. Germline CDR1 SQVTM, CDR2 ANQGSEA. CDR3: CSVAPRRGGSSEQFF. In DNA form, the CDR3 reads TGCAGCGTTGCCCCTCGTAGGGGAGGAAGCAGTGAGCAGTTCTTC.

The chain combines TRBV10-3 with TRBJ2-3; 9 bases align to TRBD2. The CDR3 length is 16 residues. The germline V gene encodes CDR1 ENHRY and CDR2 SYGVKD. V gave up 8 bases and J gave up 1 base; unmatched junction bases: 10. CDR3 amino acids: CAIRRSSGVGTDTQYF. Written as DNA, the CDR3 is TGTGCCATCCGACGGTCTAGCGGGGTTGGCACAGATACGCAGTATTTT.

This clone has only one observation. The DNA for the CDR3 is TGTGCCAGCAGCTCCTTGACCGGGGAGCTGTTTTTT. This sequence encodes CASSSLTGELFF. This chain uses TRBV7-9 with TRBJ2-2; D is undetermined. The germline V gene has CDR1 SEHNR and CDR2 FQNEAQ (reference sequence). The length of the CDR3 is 12 residues. V was cut by 4 bases and J by 5 bases, with 5 bases left in between.

The chain couples TRBV7-9 to TRBJ2-2; D is ambiguous. The CDR3 runs to 15 residues. In germline, CDR1 is SEHNR, CDR2 FQNEAQ (reference sequence). With 2 bases removed from V and 5 bases from J, the gap between germline ends came to 12 bases. DNA of the CDR3: TGTGCCAGCAGCTTATTGGTAGGAGATACCGGGGAGCTGTTTTTT. Amino acids: CASSLLVGDTGELFF.

The rearrangement uses TRBV6-1 and TRBJ2-4; the match to TRBD1 covers 8 bases. The J segment lost 8 bases and the V segment lost 4 bases, leaving 13 bases of the junction unmatched. The CDR3 runs 16 residues. The germline V gene encodes CDR1 MNHNS and CDR2 SASEGT. In DNA form, the CDR3 reads TGTGCCAGCAGTGTCCCGCGGACAGGGAGGAGGGACATTCAGTACTTC. It yields the protein CASSVPRTGRRDIQYF.

A single count supports this clone. The chain couples TRBV27 to TRBJ2-3, with 13 bases aligning to TRBD2. The CDR3 length is 19 residues. CDR1 is MNHEY and CDR2 is SMNVEV in the germline V gene (reference sequence). J lost 4 bases, V lost 5 bases, and 15 bases had no gene match. CDR3 amino acids: CASSLLGGLAGPPSDTQYF. The CDR3 DNA reads as TGTGCCAGCAGTCTCTTGGGGGGACTAGCGGGACCCCCTTCAGATACGCAGTATTTT.

The gene calls are TRBV5-1 and TRBJ1-3, with 12 positions matching TRBD1. V gave up 3 bases and J gave up 1 base; unmatched junction bases: 5. This CDR3 is built from 17 residues. The germline V gene encodes CDR1 SGHRS and CDR2 YFSETQ. This chain's CDR3 is CASSSTGQGASGNTIYF. The CDR3 DNA is TGCGCCAGCAGCTCCACGGGACAGGGGGCATCTGGAAACACCATATATTTT.

This clone was recorded only once. The chain recombines TRBV7-9 with TRBJ2-3; a weak D match, TRBD2 (5 bases). The CDR3 has 16 residues. The V gene lost 5 bases and the J gene lost 5 bases, with 20 bases spanning the gap. From germline, CDR1 is SEHNR and CDR2 FQNEAQ (reference sequence). The DNA of the CDR3 is TGTGCCAGCAGCCCGAGGACTTCTTTAGGGAAAGATACGCAGTATTTT. Translating gives CASSPRTSLGKDTQYF.

The chain links TRBV4-2 to TRBJ2-7, with D possibly matching TRBD1 (7 bases). CDR1 is LGHNA, CDR2 YNFKEQ, per germline. Between the trimmed V and J ends, which lost 0 bases and 4 bases, there was a span of 13 bases. This CDR3 region has 15 residues. The DNA for the CDR3 is TGTGCCAGCAGCCAAGACGGGGGACAGACATACGAGCAGTACTTC. Encoded protein: CASSQDGGQTYEQYF.

The chain recombines TRBV11-2 with TRBJ2-1; D perhaps matches TRBD1 (5 bases). Trimming took off 2 bases at V and 7 bases at J, with 6 bases between the two ends. Germline lookup yields CDR1 SGHAT and CDR2 FQNNGV. The CDR3 runs 12 residues. CDR3 amino acids: CASSLSGNEQFF. The CDR3 bases are TGTGCCAGCAGCTTATCAGGGAATGAGCAGTTCTTC.